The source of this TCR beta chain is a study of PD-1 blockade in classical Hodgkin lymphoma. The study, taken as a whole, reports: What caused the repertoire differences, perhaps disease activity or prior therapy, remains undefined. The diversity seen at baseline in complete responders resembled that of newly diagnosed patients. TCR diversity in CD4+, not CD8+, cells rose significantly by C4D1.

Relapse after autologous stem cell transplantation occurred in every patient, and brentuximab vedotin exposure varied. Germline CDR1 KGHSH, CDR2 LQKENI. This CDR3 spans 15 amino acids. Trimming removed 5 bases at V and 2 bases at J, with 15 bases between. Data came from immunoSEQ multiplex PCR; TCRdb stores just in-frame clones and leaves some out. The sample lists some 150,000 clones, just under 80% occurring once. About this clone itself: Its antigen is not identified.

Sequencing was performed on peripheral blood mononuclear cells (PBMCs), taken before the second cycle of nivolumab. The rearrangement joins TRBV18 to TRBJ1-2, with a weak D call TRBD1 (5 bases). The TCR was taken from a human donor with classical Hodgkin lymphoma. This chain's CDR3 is CASSSRDSTNYGYTF. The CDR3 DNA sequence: TGTGCCAGCTCATCTCGGGACTCGACGAACTATGGCTACACCTTC.